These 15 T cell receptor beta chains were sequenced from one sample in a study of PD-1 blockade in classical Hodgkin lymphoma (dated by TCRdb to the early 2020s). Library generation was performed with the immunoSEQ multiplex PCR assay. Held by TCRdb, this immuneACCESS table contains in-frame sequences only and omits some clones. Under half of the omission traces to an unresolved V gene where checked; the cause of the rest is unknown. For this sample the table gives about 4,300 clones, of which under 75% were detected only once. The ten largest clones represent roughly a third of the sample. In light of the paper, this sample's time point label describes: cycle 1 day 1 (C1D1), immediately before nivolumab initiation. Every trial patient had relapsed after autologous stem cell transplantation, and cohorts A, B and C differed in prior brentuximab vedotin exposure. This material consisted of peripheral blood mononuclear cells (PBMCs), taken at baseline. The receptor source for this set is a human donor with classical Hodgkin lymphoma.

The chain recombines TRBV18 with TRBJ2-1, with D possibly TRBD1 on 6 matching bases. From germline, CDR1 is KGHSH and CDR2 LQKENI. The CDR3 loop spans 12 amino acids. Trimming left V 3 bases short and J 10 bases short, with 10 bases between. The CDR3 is CASSPDSGEQFF. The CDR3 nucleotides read TGTGCCAGCTCACCGGACAGTGGGGAGCAGTTCTTC. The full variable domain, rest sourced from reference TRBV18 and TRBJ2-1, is NAGVMQNPRHLVRRRGQEARLRCSPMKGHSHVYWYRQLPEEGLKFMVYLQKENIIDESGMPKERFSAEFPKEGPSILRIQQVVRGDSAAYFCASSPDSGEQFFGPGTRLTVL.

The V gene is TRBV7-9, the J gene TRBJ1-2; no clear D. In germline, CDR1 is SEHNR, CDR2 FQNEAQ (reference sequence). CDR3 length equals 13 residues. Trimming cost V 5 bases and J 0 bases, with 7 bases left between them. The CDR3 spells CASSLTANYGYTF. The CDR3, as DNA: TGTGCCAGCAGCCTTACAGCTAACTATGGCTACACCTTC. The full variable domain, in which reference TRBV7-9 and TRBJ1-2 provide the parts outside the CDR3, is DTGVSQNPRHKITKRGQNVTFRCDPISEHNRLYWYRQTLGQGPEFLTYFQNEAQLEKSRLLSDRFSAERPKGSFSTLEIQRTEQGDSAMYLCASSLTANYGYTFGSGTRLTVV.

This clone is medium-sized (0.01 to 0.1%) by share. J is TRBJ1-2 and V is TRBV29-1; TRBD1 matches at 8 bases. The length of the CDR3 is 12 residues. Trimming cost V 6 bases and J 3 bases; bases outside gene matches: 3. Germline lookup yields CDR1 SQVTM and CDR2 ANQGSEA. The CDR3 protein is CSVEGQDYGYTF. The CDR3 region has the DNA TGCAGCGTCGAGGGACAGGACTATGGCTACACCTTC.

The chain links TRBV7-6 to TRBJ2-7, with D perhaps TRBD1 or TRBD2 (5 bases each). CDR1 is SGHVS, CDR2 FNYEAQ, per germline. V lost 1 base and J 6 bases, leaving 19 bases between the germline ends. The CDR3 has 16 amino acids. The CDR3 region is CASSLDARDLWSEQYF. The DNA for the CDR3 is TGTGCCAGCAGCTTAGATGCCAGGGACCTCTGGAGCGAGCAGTACTTC.

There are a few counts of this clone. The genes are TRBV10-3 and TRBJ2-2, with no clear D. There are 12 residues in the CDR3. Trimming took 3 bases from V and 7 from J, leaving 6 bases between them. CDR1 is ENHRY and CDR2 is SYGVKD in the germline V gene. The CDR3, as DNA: TGTGCCATCAGTGAACCCGTCGGGGAGCTGTTTTTT. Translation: CAISEPVGELFF.

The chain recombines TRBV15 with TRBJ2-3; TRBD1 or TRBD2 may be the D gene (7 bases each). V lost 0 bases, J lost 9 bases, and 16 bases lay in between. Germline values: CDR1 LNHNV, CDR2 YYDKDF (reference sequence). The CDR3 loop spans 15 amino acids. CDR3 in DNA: TGTGCCACCAGCAGAGATCTGGGAGGGGGCGGAACGCAGTATTTT. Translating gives CATSRDLGGGGTQYF.

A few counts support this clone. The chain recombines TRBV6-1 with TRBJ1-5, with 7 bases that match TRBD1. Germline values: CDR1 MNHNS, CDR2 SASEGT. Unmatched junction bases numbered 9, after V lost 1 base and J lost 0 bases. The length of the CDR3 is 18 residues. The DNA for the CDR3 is TGTGCCAGCAGTGAAGTCAGGGGGGGGACCTTTAGCAATCAGCCCCAGCATTTT. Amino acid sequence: CASSEVRGGTFSNQPQHF.

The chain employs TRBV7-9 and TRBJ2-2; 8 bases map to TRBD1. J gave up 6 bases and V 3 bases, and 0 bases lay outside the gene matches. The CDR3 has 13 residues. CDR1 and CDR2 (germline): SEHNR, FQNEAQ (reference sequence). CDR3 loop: CASSLTGAGELFF. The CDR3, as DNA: TGTGCCAGCAGCTTGACAGGGGCCGGGGAGCTGTTTTTT.

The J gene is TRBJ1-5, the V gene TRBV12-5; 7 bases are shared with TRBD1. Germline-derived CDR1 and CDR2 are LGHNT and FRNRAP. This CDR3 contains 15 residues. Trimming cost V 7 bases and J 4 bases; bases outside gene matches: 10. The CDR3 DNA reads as TGTGCTAGTGCCCTGACAGGGCAGTTTAATCAGCCCCAGCATTTT. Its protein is CASALTGQFNQPQHF.

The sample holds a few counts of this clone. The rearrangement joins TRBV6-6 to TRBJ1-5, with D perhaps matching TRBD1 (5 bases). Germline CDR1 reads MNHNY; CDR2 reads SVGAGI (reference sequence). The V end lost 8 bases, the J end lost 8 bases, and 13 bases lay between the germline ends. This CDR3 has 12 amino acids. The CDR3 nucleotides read TGTGCCAGCTCGGAAGGGGTGAAGCCCCAGCATTTT. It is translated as CASSEGVKPQHF.

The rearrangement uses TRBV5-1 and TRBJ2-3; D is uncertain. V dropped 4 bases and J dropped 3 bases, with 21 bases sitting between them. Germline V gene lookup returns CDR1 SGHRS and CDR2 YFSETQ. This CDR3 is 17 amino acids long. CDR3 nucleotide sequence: TGCGCCAGCAGCCAAAAGTTTTTCGGATTGAGTACAGATACGCAGTATTTT. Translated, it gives CASSQKFFGLSTDTQYF.

The CDR3 DNA is TGTGCCAGTAGTGGGGGGCCTAGCGGGAGGACCAACGAGCAGTACTTC. This sequence encodes CASSGGPSGRTNEQYF. The chain carries TRBV19 and TRBJ2-7; 11 nucleotides align to TRBD2. Germline V CDR1 and CDR2: LNHDA, SQIVND (reference sequence). The junction had 11 bases not matched to a gene; V was cut back by 5 bases and J by 5 bases. The CDR3 has 16 residues.

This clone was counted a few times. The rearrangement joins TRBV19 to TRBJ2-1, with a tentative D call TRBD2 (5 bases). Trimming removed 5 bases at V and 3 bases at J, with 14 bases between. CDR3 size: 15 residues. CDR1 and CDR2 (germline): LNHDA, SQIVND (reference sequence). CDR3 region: CASSPGGAGYNEQFF. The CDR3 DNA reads TGTGCCAGTAGTCCCGGTGGCGCGGGCTACAATGAGCAGTTCTTC.

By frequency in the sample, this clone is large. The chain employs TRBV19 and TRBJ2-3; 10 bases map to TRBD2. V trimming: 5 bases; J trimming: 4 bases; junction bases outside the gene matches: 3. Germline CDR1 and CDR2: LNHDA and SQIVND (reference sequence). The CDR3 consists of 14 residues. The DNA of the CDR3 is TGTGCCAGTAGTCGGACTAGCGGTTCAGATACGCAGTATTTT. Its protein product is CASSRTSGSDTQYF.

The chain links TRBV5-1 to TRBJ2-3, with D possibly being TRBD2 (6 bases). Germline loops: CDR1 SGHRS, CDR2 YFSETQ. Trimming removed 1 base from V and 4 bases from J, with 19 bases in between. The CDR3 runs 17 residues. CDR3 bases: TGCGCCAGCAGCTTGTCCCGGAGGGGCCCTCCGCCAGATACGCAGTATTTT. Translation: CASSLSRRGPPPDTQYF.